This TCR beta chain was recovered during a study of preoperative IRX-2 immunotherapy in early breast cancer. This CDR3 contains 13 residues. Germline-derived CDR1 and CDR2 are SGHTA and FQGTGA. V gave up 0 bases and J gave up 7 bases, with 9 bases separating them. Some clones are missing from TCRdb's copy, which holds only in-frame ones; the method was immunoSEQ multiplex PCR. The data contain around 25,000 clones, approximately 90% of them seen just once; the ten biggest clones take up about 30%. The treatment: preoperative locoregional IRX-2 cytokine immunotherapy. Samples came from a phase Ib trial of preoperative locoregional IRX-2 cytokine immunotherapy.

The clonotype comes from a human donor with breast cancer. The material was tumor tissue, obtained after IRX-2 immunotherapy. The V and J genes are TRBV7-3 and TRBJ1-1, with D tentatively TRBD1 (5 bases). The CDR3 nucleotides are TGTGCCAGCAGCTTAACGGACACTGGTGAAGCTTTCTTT. Its protein product is CASSLTDTGEAFF.